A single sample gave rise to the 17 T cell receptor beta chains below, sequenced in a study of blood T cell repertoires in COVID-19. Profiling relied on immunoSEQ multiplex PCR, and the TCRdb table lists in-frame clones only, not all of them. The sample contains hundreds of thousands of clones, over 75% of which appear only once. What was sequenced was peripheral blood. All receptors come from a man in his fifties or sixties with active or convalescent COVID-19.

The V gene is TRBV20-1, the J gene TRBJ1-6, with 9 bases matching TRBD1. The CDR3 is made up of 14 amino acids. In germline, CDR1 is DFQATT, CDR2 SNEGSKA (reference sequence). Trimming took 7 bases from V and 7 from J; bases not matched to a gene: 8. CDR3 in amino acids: CSVSEGQGNSPLHF. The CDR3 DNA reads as TGCAGTGTTAGTGAGGGACAGGGAAATTCACCCCTCCACTTT.

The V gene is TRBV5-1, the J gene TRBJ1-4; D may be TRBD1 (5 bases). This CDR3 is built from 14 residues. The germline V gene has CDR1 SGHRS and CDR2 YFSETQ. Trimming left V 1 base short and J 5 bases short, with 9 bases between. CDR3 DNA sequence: TGCGCCAGCAGCTTGTCGGCAGGGAATGAAAAACTGTTTTTT. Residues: CASSLSAGNEKLFF.

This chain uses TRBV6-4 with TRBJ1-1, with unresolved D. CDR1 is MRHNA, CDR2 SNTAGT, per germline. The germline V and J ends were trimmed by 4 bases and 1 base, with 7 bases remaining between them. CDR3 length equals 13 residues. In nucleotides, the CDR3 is TGTGCCAGCAGTGGAGGTGCGAACACTGAAGCTTTCTTT. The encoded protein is CASSGGANTEAFF.

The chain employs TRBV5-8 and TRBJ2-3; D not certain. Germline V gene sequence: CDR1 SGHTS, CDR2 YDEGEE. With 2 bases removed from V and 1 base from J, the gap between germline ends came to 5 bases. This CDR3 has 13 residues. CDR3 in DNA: TGTGCCAGCAGCTTTCTAGGCACAGATACGCAGTATTTT. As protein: CASSFLGTDTQYF.

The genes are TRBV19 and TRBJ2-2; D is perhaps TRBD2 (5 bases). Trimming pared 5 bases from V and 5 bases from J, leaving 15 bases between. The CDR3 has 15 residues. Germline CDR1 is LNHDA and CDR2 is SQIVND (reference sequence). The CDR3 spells CASSASDLATGELFF. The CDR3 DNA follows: TGTGCCAGTAGTGCATCAGACCTAGCTACCGGGGAGCTGTTTTTT.

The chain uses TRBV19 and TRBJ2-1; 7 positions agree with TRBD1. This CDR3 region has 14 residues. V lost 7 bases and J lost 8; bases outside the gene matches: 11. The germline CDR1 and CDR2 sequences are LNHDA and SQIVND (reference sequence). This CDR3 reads CASKKGGRMDEQFF. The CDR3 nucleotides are TGTGCCAGTAAGAAAGGGGGCAGAATGGATGAGCAGTTCTTC.

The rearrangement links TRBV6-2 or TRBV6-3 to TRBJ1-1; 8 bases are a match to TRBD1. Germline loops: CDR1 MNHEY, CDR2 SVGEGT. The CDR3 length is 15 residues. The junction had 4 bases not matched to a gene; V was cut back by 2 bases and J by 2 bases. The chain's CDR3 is CASSYAGQGNTEAFF. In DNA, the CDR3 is TGTGCCAGCAGTTACGCTGGACAGGGTAACACTGAAGCTTTCTTT.

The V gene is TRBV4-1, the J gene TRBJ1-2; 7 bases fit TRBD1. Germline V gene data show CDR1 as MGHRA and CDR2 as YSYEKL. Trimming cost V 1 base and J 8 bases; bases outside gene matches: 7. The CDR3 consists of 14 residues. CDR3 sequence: CASSQVLTGNGYTF. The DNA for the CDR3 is TGCGCCAGCAGCCAAGTTCTGACAGGGAACGGCTACACCTTC.

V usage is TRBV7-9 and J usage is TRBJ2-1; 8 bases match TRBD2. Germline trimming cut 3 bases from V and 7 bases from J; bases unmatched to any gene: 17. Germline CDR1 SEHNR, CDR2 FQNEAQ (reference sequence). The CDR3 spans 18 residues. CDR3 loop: CASSFALSSGGPENEQFF. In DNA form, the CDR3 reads TGTGCCAGCAGCTTTGCCCTCTCGTCGGGAGGGCCGGAAAATGAGCAGTTCTTC.

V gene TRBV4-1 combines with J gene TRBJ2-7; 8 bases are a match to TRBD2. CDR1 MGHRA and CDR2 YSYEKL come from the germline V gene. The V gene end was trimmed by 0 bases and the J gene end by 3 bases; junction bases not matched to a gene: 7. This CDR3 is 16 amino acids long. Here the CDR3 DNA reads TGCGCCAGCAGCCAAGATGAGGGAGCGGGAGTCTACGAGCAGTACTTC. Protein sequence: CASSQDEGAGVYEQYF.

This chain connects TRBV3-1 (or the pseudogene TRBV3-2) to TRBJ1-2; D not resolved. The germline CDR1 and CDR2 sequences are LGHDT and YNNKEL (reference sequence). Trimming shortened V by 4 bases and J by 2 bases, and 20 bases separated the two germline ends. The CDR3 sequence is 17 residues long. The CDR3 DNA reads TGTGCCAGCAGCCCCGGGAGAGGGAGCTTCCGAAACTATGGCTACACCTTC. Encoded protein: CASSPGRGSFRNYGYTF.

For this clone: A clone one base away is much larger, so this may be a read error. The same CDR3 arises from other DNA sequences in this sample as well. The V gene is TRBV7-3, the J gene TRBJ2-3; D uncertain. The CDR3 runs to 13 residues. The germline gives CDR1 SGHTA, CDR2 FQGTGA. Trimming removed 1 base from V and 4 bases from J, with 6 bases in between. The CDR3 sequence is CASSLSLPDTQYF. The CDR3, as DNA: TGTGCCAGCAGCTTAAGTCTACCAGATACGCAGTATTTT. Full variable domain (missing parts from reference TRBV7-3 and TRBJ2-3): GAGVSQTPSNKVTEKGKYVELRCDPISGHTALYWYRQSLGQGPEFLIYFQGTGAADDSGLPNDRFFAVRPEGSVSTLKIQRTERGDSAVYLCASSLSLPDTQYFGPGTRLTVL.

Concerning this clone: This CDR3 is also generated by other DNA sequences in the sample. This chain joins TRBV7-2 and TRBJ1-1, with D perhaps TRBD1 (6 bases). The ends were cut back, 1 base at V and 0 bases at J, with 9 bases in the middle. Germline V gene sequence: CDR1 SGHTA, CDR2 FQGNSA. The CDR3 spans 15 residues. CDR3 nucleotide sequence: TGTGCCAGCAGCTTAGGTAGGGGGTTGAACACTGAAGCTTTCTTT. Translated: CASSLGRGLNTEAFF.

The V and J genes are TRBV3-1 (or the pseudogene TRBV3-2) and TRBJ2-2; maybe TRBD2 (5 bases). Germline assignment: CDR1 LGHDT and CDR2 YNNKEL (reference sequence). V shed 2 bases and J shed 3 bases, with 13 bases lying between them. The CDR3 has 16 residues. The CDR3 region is CASSQRTFSHTGELFF. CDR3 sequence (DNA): TGTGCCAGCAGCCAACGGACTTTTTCTCACACCGGGGAGCTGTTTTTT.

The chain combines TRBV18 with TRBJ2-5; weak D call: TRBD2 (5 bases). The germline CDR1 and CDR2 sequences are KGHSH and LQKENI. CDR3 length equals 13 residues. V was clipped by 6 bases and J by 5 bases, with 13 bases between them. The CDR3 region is CASSPGIEETQYF. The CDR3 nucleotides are TGTGCCAGCTCGCCGGGGATAGAGGAGACCCAGTACTTC.

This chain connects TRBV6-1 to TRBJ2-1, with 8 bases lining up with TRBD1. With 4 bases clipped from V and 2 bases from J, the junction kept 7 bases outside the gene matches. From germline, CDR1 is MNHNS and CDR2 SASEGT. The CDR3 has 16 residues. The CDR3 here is CASSGYAGGPYNEQFF. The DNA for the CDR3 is TGTGCCAGCAGTGGCTACGCAGGGGGCCCCTACAATGAGCAGTTCTTC.

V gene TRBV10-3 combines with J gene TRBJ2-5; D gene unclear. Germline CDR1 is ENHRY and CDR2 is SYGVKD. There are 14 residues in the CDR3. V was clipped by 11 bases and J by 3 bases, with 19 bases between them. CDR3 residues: CAATVSPKEETQYF. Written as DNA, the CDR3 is TGTGCCGCCACGGTGAGTCCGAAAGAAGAGACCCAGTACTTC.